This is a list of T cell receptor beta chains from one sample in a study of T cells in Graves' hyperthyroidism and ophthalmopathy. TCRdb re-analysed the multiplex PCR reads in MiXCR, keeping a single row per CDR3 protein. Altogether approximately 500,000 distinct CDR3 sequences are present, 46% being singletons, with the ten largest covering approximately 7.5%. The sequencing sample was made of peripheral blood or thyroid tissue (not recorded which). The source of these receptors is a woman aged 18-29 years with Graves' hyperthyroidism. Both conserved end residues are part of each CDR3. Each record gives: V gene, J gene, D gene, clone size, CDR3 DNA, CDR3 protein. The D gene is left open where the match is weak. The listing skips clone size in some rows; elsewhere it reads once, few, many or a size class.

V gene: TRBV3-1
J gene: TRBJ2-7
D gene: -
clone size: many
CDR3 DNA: TGTGCCAGCAGACGAGGGACCGAGCAGTACTTC
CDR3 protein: CASRRGTEQYF

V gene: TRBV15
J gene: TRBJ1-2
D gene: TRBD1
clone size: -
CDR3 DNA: TGTGCCACCAGCAGAGTCAGGGGGGCTGATGGCTACACCTTC
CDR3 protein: CATSRVRGADGYTF

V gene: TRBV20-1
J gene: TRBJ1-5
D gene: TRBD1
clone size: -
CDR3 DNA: TGCAGTGCGCCACCGGGACAGGGGAATCAGCCCCAGCATTTT
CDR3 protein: CSAPPGQGNQPQHF

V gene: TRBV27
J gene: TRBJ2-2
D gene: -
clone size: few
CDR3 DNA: TGTGCCAGCAGTGACGACCGGGGGACCGGGAGGCTGTTTTTT
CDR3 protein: CASSDDRGTGRLFF

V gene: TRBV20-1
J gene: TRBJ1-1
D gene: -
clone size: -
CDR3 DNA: TGCAGTGCTAGACGGGGGGTCTTTGCAGCTTTCTTT
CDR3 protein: CSARRGVFAAFF

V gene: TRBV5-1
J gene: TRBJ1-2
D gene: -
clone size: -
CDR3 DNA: TGCGCCAGCAGCTTCAGGACGGCTGACTATGGCTACACCTTC
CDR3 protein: CASSFRTADYGYTF

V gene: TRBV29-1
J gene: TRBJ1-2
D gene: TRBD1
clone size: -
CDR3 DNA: TGCAGCGTTGGGGGACAGGGGTTGGATGGCTACACCTTC
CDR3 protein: CSVGGQGLDGYTF

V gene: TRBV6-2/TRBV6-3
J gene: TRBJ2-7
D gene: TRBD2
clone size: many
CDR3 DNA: TGTGCCAGCAGTCACGGACTAGCGACCTACGAGCAGTACTTC
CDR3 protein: CASSHGLATYEQYF

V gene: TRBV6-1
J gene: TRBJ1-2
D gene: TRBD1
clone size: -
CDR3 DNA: TGTGCCAGCAGCCTCCGACAGGGTGGTGGCTACACCTTC
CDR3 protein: CASSLRQGGGYTF

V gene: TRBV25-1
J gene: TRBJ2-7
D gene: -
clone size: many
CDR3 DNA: TGTGCCAGCAGTGAATTAGAACCGGGATCCTACGAGCAGTACTTC
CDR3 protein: CASSELEPGSYEQYF

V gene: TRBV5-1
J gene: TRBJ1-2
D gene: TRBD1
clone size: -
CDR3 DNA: TGCGCCAGCAGCTTGTCCGCAGGGGGTGTAGCTAACTATGGCTACACCTTC
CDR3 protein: CASSLSAGGVANYGYTF

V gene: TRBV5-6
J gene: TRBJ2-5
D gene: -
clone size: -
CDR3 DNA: TGTGCCAGCAGGCCCGGAAGGGACGAGGCCCAGTACTTC
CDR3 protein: CASRPGRDEAQYF

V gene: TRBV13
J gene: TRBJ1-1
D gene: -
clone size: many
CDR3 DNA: TGTGCCAGCAGCTACCCGGGGGGCACTGAAGCTTTCTTT
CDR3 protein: CASSYPGGTEAFF

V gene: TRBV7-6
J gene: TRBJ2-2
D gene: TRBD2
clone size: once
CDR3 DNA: TGTGCCAGCAGCTTAAGAGCGGGGGTGAACACCGGGGAGCTGTTTTTT
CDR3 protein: CASSLRAGVNTGELFF

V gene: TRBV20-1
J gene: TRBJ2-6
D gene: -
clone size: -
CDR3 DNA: TGCAGTGCTACCCGGGGGGCCAACGTCCTGACTTTC
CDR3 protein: CSATRGANVLTF

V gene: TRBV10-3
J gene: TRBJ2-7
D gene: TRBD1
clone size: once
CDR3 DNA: TGTGCCATAGCGGGACAGGGCGACGGGCAGTACTTC
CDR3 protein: CAIAGQGDGQYF

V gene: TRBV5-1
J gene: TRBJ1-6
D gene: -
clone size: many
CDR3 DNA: TGCGCCAGCAGCGTAGGGACACCTTATAATTCACCCCTCCACTTT
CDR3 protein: CASSVGTPYNSPLHF

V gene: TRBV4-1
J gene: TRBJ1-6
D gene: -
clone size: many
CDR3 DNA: TGCGCCAGCAGCCAAGATACAGTGAGATCACCCCTCCACTTT
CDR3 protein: CASSQDTVRSPLHF

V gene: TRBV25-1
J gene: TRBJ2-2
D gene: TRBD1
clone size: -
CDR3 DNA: TGTGCTAGGGGGACAGGCACGAACACCGGGGAGCTGTTTTTT
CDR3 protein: CARGTGTNTGELFF

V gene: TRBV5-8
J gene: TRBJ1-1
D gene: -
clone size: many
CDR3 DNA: TGTGCCAGCAGCTATCGGGACAAGGACACTGAAGCTTTCTTT
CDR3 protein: CASSYRDKDTEAFF

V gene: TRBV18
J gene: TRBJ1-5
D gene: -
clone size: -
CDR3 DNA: TGTGCCAGCTCACCCGGGACGGCAGATCAGCCCCAGCATTTT
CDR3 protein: CASSPGTADQPQHF

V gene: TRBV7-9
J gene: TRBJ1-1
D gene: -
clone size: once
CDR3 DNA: TGTGCCAGCAGCTCGGAAATTCAGATGAACACTGAAGCTTTCTTT
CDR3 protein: CASSSEIQMNTEAFF

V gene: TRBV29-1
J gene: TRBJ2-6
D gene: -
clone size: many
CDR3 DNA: TGCAGCGTTGAAGCCCGTCAGGTAAACTCTGGGGCCAACGTCCTGACTTTC
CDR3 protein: CSVEARQVNSGANVLTF

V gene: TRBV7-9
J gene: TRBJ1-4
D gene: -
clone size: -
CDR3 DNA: TGTGCCAGCAGTGCCTTCTGGACAGATGAAAAACTGTTTTTT
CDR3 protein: CASSAFWTDEKLFF

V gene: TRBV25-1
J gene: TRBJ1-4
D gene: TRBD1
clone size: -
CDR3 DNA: TGTGCCAGCAGTGAGCGGACAGGGGGCACTGAAAAACTGTTTTTT
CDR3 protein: CASSERTGGTEKLFF

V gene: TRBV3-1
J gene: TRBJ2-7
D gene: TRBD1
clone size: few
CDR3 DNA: TGTGCCAGCAGCCAGCAGGGGGCGTCGGGTGAGCAGTACTTC
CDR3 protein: CASSQQGASGEQYF

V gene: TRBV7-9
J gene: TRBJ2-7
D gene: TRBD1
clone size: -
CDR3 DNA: TGTGCCAGCAGCGGACAGGGGGCTGTGCGAGAGCAGTACTTC
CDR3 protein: CASSGQGAVREQYF

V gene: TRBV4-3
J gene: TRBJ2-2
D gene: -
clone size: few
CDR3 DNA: TGCGCCAGCAGCCAAAACCCTAGGGGGAGCGGGACCGGGGAGCTGTTTTTT
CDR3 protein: CASSQNPRGSGTGELFF

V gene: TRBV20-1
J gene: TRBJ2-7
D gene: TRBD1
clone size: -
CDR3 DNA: TGCAGTGCTAGGAGGGGGCTAGTCGGCTACGAGCAGTACTTC
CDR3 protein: CSARRGLVGYEQYF

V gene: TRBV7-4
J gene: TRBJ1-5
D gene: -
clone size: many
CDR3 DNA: TGTGCCAGCAGCTTAGCTCGAGGGCGCAATCAGCCCCAGCATTTT
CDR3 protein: CASSLARGRNQPQHF

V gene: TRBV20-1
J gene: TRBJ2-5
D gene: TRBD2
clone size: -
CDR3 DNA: TGCAGTGCTAGGCATTTCTCAGCGGGGGACGGGGAGACCCAGTACTTC
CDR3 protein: CSARHFSAGDGETQYF

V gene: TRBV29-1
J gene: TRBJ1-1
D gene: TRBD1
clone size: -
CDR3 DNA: TGCAGTGCATACAGGGGGCGTAACACTGAAGCTTTCTTT
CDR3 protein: CSAYRGRNTEAFF

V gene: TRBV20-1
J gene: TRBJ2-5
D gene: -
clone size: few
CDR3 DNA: TGCAGTGCTAGAGCGGGAGTAGAGACCCAGTACTTC
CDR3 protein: CSARAGVETQYF

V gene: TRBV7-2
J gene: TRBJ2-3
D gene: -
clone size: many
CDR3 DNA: TGTGCCAGCAGCCCCTACGGCACAGATACGCAGTATTTT
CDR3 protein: CASSPYGTDTQYF

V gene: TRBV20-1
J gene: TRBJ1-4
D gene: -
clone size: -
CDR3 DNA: TGCAGTGAAAGGGGACGTTTTGAAAAACTGTTTTTT
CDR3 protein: CSERGRFEKLFF

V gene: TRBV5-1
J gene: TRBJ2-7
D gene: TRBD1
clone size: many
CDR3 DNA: TGCGCCAGCAGCATAGACCGGGACAGGCCCTACGAGCAGTACTTC
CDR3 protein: CASSIDRDRPYEQYF

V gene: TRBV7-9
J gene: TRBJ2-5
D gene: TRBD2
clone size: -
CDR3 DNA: TGTGCCAGCAGCTTAAATAGCGGGGACCAACAAGAGACCCAGTACTTC
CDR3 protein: CASSLNSGDQQETQYF

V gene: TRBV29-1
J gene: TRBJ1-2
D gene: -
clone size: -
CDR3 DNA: TGCAGCGTCGGGGACGCTTACTATGGCTACACCTTC
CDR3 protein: CSVGDAYYGYTF

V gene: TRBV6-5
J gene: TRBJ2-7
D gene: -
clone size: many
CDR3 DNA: TGTGCCAGCAGTTACTCTCAGGCTTCCTACGAGCAGTACTTC
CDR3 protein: CASSYSQASYEQYF

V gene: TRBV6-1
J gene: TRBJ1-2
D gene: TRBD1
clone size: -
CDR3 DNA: TGTGCCAGCACCGCCGGGACAGCCTATGGCTACACCTTC
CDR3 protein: CASTAGTAYGYTF

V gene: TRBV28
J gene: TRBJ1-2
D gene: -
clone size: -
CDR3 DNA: TGTGCCAGCAGGACTACAGGGAACTTCTATGGCTACACCTTC
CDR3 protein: CASRTTGNFYGYTF

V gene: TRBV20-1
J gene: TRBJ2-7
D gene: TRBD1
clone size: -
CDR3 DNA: TGCAGTGCTAGAGGGGACAGGGGAACCTACGAGCAGTACTTC
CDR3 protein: CSARGDRGTYEQYF

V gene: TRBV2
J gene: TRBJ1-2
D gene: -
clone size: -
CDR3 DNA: TGTGCCAGCAGCCGCGAGAACCGACCCTATGGCTACACCTTC
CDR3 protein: CASSRENRPYGYTF

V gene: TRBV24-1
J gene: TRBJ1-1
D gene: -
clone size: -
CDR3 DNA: TGTACCACCAGTGACCGTCGACAAGGCGGTACTGAAGCTTTCTTT
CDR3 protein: CTTSDRRQGGTEAFF

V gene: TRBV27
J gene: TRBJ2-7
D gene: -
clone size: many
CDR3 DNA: TGTGCCAGCAGTGAAGACGCCTACGAGCAGTACTTC
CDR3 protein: CASSEDAYEQYF

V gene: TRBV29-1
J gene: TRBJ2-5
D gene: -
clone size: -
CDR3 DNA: TGCAGCGTGGACCCCCGGACAGTGGTTGAGACCCAGTACTTC
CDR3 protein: CSVDPRTVVETQYF

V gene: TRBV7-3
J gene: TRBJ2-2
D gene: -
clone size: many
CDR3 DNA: TGTGCCAGCAGCTCACGTATCACCGGGGAGCTGTTTTTT
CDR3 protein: CASSSRITGELFF

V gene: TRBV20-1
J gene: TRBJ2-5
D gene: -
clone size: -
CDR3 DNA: TGCAGTGCTAGATGGGTTGGAGAGACCCAGTACTTC
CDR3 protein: CSARWVGETQYF

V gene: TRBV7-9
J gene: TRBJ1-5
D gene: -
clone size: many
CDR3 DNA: TGTGCCAGCAGCTTAGGAGTGGGAGGTCCCCGCAATCAGCCCCAGCATTTT
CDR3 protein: CASSLGVGGPRNQPQHF

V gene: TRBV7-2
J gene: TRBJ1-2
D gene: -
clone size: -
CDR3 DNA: TGTGCCAGCGGGTTTACTTGGGGGGACTATGGCTACACCTTC
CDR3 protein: CASGFTWGDYGYTF

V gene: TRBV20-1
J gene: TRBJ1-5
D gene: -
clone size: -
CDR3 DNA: TGCAGTGCTAGAGGGGACACAGATCAGCCCCAGCATTTT
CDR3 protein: CSARGDTDQPQHF

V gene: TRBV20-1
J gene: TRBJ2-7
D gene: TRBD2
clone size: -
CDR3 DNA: TGCAGTGGACTAGCGGGAGCCGAGCAGTACTTC
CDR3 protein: CSGLAGAEQYF

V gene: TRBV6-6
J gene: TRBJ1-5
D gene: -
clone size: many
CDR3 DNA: TGTGCCAGCAGCACTGGCCCGGTTGGCAATCAGCCCCAGCATTTT
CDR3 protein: CASSTGPVGNQPQHF

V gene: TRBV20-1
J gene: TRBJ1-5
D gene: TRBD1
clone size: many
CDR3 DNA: TGCAGTGCTAGTGTCGGGACAGCCCACAATCAGCCCCAGCATTTT
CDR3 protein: CSASVGTAHNQPQHF

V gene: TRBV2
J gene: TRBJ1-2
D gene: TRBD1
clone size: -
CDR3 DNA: TGTGCCAGCACCCGGGACAGGGGTTGTGGCTACACCTTC
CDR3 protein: CASTRDRGCGYTF

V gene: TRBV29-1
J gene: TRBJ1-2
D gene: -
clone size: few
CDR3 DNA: TGCAGCTTGGTGCTCGGTACCTATGGCTACACCTTC
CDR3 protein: CSLVLGTYGYTF

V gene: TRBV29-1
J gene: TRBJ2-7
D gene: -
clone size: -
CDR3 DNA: TGTGCCTGGAGTCCCGGGGGGGGACAGATCTACGAGCAGTACTTC
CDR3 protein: CAWSPGGGQIYEQYF

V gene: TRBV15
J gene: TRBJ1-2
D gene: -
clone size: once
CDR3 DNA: TGTGCCACCAGCAGAGAAGTAGAGTATGGCTACACCTTC
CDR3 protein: CATSREVEYGYTF

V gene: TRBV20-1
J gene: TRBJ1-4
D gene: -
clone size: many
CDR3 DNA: TGCAGTGCTAGGGCACTGACTAATGAAAAACTGTTTTTT
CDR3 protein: CSARALTNEKLFF